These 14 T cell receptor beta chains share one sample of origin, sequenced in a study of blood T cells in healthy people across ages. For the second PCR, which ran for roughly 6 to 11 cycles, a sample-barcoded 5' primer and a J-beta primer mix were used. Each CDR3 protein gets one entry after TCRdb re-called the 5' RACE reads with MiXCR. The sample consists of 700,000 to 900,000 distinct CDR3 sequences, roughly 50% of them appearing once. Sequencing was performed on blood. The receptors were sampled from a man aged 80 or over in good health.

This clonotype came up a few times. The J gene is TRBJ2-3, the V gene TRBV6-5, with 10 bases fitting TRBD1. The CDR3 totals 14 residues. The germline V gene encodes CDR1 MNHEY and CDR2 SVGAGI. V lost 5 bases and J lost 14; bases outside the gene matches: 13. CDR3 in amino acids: CASSPGQGHRYAYF. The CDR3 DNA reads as TGTGCCAGCAGTCCGGGACAGGGGCACAGATACGCGTATTTT.

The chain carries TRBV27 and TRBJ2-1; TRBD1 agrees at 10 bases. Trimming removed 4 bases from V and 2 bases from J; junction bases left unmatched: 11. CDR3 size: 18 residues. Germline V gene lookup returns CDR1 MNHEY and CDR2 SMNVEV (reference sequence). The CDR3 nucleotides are TGTGCCAGCAGTTCCCTAACCGGGACAGGGGACACCTACAATGAGCAGTTCTTC. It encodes CASSSLTGTGDTYNEQFF.

CDR3 loop: CASSPTGVTKNIQYF. CDR3 sequence (DNA): TGTGCCAGCTCCCCGACAGGGGTTACCAAAAACATTCAGTACTTC. The V gene is TRBV18, the J gene TRBJ2-7, with TRBD1 identical over 8 bases. The J call is in doubt because the DNA end fits TRBJ2-4 better. Germline values: CDR1 KGHSH, CDR2 LQKENI. The CDR3 spans 15 residues.

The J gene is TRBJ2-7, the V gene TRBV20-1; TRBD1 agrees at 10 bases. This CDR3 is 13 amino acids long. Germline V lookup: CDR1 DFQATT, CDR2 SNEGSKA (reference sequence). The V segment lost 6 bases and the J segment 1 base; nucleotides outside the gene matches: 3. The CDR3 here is CSAGQGVSYEQYF. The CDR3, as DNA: TGCAGTGCCGGACAGGGGGTTTCCTACGAGCAGTACTTC.

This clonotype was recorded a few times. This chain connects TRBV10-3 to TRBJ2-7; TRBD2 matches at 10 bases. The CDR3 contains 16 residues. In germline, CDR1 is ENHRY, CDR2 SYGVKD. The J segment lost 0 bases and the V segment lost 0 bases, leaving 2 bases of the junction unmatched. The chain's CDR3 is CAISESGTSDSYEQYF. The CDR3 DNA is TGTGCCATCAGTGAGTCAGGGACTAGCGACTCCTACGAGCAGTACTTC.

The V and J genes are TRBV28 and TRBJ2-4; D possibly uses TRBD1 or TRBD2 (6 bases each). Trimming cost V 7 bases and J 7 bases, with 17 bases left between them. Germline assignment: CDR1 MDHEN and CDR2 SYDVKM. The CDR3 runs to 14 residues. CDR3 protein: CASTPARRGNIQYF. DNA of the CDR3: TGTGCCAGCACTCCCGCCAGGAGGGGGAACATTCAGTACTTC.

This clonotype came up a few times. DNA of the CDR3: TGTGCCAGCAGTGATCCGAGGACAGGGGGCTCCTACAATGAGCAGTTCTTC. As protein: CASSDPRTGGSYNEQFF. J is TRBJ2-1 and V is TRBV25-1, with 10 bases identical to TRBD1. CDR1 and CDR2 (germline): MGHDK, SYGVNS. V dropped 3 bases and J dropped 0; count of bases not matched to a gene: 5. The CDR3 is 17 residues long.

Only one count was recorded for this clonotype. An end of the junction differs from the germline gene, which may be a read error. The CDR3 nucleotides are TGTGCCAGCAGTGAAGCGGCAGGAGGGGTGATCTATGGCTACATCTTC. Translated: CASSEAAGGVIYGYIF. The V call is TRBV6-1, the J call TRBJ1-2; D may be TRBD1 (5 bases). Germline V CDR1 and CDR2: MNHNS, SASEGT. This CDR3 is built from 16 residues.

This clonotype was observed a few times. The CDR3 loop is CSVRRTSRDTQYF. CDR3 DNA: TGCAGCGTCCGGCGGACTAGCAGGGATACGCAGTATTTT. The V gene is TRBV29-1, the J gene TRBJ2-3; the match to TRBD2 covers 8 bases. This CDR3 is built from 13 residues. The J segment lost 6 bases and the V segment lost 6 bases, leaving 8 bases of the junction unmatched. Germline CDR1 reads SQVTM; CDR2 reads ANQGSEA.

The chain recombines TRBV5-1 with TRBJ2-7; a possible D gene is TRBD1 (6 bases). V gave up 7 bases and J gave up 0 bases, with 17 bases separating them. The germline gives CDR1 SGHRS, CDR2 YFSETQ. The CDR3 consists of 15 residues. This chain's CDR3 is CASGWDKGDSYEQYF. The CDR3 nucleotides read TGCGCCAGCGGATGGGACAAGGGAGACTCCTACGAGCAGTACTTC.

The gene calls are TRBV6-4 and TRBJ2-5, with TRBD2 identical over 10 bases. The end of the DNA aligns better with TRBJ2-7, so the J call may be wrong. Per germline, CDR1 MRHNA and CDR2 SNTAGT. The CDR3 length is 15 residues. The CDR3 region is CASSEPAGGPHEQYF. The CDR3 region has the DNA TGTGCCAGCAGTGAACCAGCGGGAGGGCCTCACGAGCAGTACTTC.

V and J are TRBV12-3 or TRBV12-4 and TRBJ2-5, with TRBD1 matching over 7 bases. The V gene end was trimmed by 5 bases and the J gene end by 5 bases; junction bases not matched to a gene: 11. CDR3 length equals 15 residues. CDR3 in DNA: TGTGCCAGCAGTCTTCGGGTAGGGGGCGGGGAGACCCAGTACTTC. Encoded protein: CASSLRVGGGETQYF.

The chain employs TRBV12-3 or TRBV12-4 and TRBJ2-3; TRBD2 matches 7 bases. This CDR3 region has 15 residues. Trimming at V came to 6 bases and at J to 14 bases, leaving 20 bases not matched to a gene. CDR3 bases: TGTGCCAGCAGCCACCTAGCGGACCAGCACAGATACGCGTATTTT. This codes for CASSHLADQHRYAYF.

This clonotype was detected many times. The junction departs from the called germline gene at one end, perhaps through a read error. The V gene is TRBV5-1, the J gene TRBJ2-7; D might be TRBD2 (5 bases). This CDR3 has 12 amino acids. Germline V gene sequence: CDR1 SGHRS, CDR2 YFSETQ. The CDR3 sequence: CASRRSSYEQYF. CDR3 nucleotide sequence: TGTGCCAGCAGGAGGAGCTCCTACGAGCAGTACTTC.